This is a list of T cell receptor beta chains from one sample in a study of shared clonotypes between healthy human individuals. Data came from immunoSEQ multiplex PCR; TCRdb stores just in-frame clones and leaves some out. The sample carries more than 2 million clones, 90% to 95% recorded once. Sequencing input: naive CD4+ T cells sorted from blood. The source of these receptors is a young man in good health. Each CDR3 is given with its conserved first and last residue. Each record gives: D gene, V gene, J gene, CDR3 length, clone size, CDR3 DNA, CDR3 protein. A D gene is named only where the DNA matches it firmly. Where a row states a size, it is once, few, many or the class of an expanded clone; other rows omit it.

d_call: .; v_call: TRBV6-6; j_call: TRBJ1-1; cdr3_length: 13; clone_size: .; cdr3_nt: TGTGCCAGCAGGCCTCCGGGGAACACTGAAGCTTTCTTT; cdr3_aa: CASRPPGNTEAFF
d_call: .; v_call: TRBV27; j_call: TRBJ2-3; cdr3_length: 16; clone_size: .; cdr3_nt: TGTGCCAGCAGTTTGACCACTAGCAGCGTCGCAGATACGCAGTATTTT; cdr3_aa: CASSLTTSSVADTQYF
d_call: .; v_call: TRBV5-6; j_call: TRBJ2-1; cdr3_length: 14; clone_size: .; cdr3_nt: TGTGCCAGCAGCCTGGATGGGCGGCCCAATGAGCAGTTCTTC; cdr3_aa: CASSLDGRPNEQFF
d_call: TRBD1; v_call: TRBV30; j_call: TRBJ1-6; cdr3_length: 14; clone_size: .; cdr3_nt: TGTGCCTGGAGGCCGGGACAGCTGTTGTCACCCCTCCACTTT; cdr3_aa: CAWRPGQLLSPLHF
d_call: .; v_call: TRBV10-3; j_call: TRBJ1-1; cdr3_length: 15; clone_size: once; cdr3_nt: TGTGCCATCAGGCAGACAGGAGCCATGAACACTGAAGCTTTCTTT; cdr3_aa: CAIRQTGAMNTEAFF
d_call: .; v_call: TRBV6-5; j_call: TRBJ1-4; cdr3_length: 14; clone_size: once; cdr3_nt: TGTGCCAGCAGTAAGACAGCAACTAATGAAAAACTGTTTTTT; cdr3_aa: CASSKTATNEKLFF
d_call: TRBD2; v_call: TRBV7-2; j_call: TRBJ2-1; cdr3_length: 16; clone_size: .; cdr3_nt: TGTGCCAGCAGCCTAGGTCCGGGACTAGCTTATAATGAGCAGTTCTTC; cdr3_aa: CASSLGPGLAYNEQFF
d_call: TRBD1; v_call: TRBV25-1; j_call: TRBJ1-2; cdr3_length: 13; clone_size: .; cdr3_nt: TGTGCCAGCGCAGGGGGCCCTAACTATGGCTACACCTTC; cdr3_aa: CASAGGPNYGYTF
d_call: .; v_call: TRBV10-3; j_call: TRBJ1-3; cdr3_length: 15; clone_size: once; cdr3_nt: TGTGCCATCAGTGAGTTCGCAGGAGCTGGAAACACCATATATTTT; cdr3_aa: CAISEFAGAGNTIYF
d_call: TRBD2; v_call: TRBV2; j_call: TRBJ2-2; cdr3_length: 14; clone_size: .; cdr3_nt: TGTGCCACCGCCGGACTAGGGGATGGCGGGGAGCTGTTTTTT; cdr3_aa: CATAGLGDGGELFF
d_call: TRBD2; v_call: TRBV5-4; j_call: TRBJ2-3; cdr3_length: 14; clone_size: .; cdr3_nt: TGTGCCAGCAGCTTGGGCGGGAGGGGAGATACGCAGTATTTT; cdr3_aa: CASSLGGRGDTQYF
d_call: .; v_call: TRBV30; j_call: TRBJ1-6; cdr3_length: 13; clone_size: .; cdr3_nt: TGTGCCTGGGGACCAGGGTTGGATTCACCCCTCCACTTT; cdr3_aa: CAWGPGLDSPLHF
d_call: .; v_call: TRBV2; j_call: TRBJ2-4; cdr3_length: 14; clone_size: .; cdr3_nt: TGTGCCAGCAGTGAACGTTACAGGGACAACATTCAGTACTTC; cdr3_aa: CASSERYRDNIQYF
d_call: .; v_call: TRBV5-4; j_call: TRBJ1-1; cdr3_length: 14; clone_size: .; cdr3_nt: TGTGCCAGCAGCCCCGCAGGGGTTATGACTGAAGCTTTCTTT; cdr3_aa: CASSPAGVMTEAFF
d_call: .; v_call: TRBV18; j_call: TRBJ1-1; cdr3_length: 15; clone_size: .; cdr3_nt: TGTGCCAGCTCACCACGGACCTCCTTGAACACTGAAGCTTTCTTT; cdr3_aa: CASSPRTSLNTEAFF
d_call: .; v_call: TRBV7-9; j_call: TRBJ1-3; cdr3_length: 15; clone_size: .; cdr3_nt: TGTGCCAGCAGCGAATATACAGGATCTGGAAACACCATATATTTT; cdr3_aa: CASSEYTGSGNTIYF
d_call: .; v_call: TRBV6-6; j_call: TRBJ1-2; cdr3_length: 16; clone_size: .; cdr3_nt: TGTGCCAGCAGACACAGTCTTCAGGGACGAGTGGATGGCTACACCTTC; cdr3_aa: CASRHSLQGRVDGYTF
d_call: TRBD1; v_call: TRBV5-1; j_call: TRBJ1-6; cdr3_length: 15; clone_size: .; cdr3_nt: TGCGCCAGCAGCCATGAAGGGGGCTTTAATTCACCCCTCCACTTT; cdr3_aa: CASSHEGGFNSPLHF
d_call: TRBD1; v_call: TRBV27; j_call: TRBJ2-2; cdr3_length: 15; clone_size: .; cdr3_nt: TGTGCCAGCAGCCTGGGGACAGTAAACACCGGGGAGCTGTTTTTT; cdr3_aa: CASSLGTVNTGELFF
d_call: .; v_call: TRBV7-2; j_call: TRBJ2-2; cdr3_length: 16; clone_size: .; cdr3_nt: TGTGCCAGCAGCTTTAGAGAACTGCTAAACACCGGGGAGCTGTTTTTT; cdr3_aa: CASSFRELLNTGELFF
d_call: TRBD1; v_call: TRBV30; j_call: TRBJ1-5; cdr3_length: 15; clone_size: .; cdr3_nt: TGTGCCTGGAGTGCCGGACAGGGGGCTGTTCAGCCCCAGCATTTT; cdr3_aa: CAWSAGQGAVQPQHF
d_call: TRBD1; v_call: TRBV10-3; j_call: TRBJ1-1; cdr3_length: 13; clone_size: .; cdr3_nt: TGTGCCATCAGCTATGGACAGGGGGCGCGGGCTTTCTTT; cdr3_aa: CAISYGQGARAFF
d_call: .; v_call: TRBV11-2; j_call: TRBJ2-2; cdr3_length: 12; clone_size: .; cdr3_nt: TGTGCCAGCAGCGCAGGGCCCGGGGAGCTGTTTTTT; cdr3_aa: CASSAGPGELFF
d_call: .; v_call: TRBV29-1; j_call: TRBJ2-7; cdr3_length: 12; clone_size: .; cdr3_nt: TGCAGCGTTGTGGGGGTCGCCTACGAGCAGTACTTC; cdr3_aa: CSVVGVAYEQYF
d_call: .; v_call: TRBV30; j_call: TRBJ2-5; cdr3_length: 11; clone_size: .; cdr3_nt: TGTGCCTGTGGACGACAAGAGACCCAGTACTTC; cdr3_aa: CACGRQETQYF
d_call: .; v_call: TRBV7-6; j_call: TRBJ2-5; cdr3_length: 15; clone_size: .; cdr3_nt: TGTGCCAGCAGCTTACCCGGGGCCCCGGAGGAGACCCAGTACTTC; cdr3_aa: CASSLPGAPEETQYF
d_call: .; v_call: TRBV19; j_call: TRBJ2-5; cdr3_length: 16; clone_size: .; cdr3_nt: TGTGCCAGCAGTATAGAGGTCCACAGAAACCAAGAGACCCAGTACTTC; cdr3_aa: CASSIEVHRNQETQYF
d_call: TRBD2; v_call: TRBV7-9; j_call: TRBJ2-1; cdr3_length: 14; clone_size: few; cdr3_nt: TGTGCCAGCAGCTTAGGGACTAGCTACAATGAGCAGTTCTTC; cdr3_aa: CASSLGTSYNEQFF
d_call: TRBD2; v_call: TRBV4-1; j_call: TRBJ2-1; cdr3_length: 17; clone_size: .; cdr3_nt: TGCGCCAGCAGCCAAGATCCCGGACTAGCGGTGTACAATGAGCAGTTCTTC; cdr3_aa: CASSQDPGLAVYNEQFF
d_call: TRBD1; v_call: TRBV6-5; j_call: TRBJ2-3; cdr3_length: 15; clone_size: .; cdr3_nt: TGTGCCAGCAGGGGGACAGGGGGCTTCACAGATACGCAGTATTTT; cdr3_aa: CASRGTGGFTDTQYF
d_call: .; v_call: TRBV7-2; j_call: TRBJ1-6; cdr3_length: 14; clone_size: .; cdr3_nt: TGTGCCAGCAGCTCCCGGGCCGGGGGGACACCCCTCCACTTT; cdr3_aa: CASSSRAGGTPLHF
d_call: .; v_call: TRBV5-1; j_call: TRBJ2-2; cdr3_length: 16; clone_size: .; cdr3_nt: TGCGCCAGCAGCCAAACCCCCAGGGGTCGCACCGGGGAGCTGTTTTTT; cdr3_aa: CASSQTPRGRTGELFF
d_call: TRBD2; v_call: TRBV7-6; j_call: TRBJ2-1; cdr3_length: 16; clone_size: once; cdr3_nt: TGTGCCAGCAGCTTAGCACTAGCGGGAGGGCTTAATGAGCAGTTCTTC; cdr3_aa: CASSLALAGGLNEQFF
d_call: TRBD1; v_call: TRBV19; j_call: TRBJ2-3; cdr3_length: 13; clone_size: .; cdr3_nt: TGTGCCAGTAGTGAACAGGGGACAGATACGCAGTATTTT; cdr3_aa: CASSEQGTDTQYF
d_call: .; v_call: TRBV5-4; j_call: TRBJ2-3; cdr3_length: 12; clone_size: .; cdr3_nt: TGTGCCAGCGCACAGGGCACAGATACGCAGTATTTT; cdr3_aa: CASAQGTDTQYF
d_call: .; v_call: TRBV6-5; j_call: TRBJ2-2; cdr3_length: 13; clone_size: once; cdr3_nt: TGTGCCAGCAGCGAAACAGGCCCCGGGGAGCTGTTTTTT; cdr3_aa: CASSETGPGELFF
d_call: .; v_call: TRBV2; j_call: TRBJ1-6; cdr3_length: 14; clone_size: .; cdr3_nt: TGTGCCAGCAGTGAAAACAGCCCTAATTCACCCCTCCACTTT; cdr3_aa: CASSENSPNSPLHF
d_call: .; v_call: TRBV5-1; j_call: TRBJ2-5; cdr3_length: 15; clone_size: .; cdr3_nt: TGCGCCAGCAGCTTGGCGGATCTAGCCGTAAAGACCCAGTACTTC; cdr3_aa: CASSLADLAVKTQYF
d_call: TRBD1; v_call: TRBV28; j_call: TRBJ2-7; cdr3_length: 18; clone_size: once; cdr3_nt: TGTGCCAGCAGTTTCGATTATGGTGGGACAGGGAGTTCCTACGAGCAGTACTTC; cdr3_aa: CASSFDYGGTGSSYEQYF
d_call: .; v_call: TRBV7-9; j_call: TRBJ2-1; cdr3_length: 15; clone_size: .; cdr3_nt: TGTGCCAGCACCAAGGGCACCCCCTCCTACAATGAGCAGTTCTTC; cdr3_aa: CASTKGTPSYNEQFF
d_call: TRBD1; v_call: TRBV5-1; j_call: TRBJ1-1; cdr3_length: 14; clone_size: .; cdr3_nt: TGCGCCAGCAGCCTCGGACAGGGCTGGACTGAAGCTTTCTTT; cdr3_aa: CASSLGQGWTEAFF
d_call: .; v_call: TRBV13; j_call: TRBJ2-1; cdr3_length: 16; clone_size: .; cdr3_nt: TGTGCCAGCAGCCCCACAGGGACTGGCAGATACAATGAGCAGTTCTTC; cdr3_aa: CASSPTGTGRYNEQFF
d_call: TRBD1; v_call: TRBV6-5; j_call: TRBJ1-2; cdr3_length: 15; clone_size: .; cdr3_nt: TGTGCCAGCAGCGACCTCCTTGGGAGACAGGGCGGCTACACCTTC; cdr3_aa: CASSDLLGRQGGYTF
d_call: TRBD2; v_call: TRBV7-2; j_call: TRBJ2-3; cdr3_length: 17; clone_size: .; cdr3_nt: TGTGCCAGCAGCCCAAGATCTCCTAGCGGGAGTTTAGATACGCAGTATTTT; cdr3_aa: CASSPRSPSGSLDTQYF
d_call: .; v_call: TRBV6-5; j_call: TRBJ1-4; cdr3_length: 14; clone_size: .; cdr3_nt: TGTGCCAGCAGGCCCGGGACAACTAATGAAAAACTGTTTTTT; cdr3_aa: CASRPGTTNEKLFF
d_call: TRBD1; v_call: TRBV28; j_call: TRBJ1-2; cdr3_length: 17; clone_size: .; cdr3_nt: TGTGCCAGCAGAACCGGGACAGGGGGCCTCCCAGGGTATGGCTACACCTTC; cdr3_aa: CASRTGTGGLPGYGYTF
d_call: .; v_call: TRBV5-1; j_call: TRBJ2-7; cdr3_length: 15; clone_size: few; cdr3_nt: TGCGCCAGCAGCTTGGGCGCGGTAACGGGGCTGGAGCAGTACTTC; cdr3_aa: CASSLGAVTGLEQYF
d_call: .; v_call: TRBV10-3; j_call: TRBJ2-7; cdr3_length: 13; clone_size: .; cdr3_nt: TGTGCCATCGGTAGCACCGGAACCTACGAGCAGTACTTC; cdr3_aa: CAIGSTGTYEQYF
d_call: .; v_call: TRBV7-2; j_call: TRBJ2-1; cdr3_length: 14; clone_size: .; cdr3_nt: TGTGCCAGCAGCGCCTCCGGTGCGAGAAATGAGCAGTTCTTC; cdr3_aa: CASSASGARNEQFF
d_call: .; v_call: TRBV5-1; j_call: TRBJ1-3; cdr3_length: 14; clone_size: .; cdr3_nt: TGCGCCAGCAGCCTAGAGAGCTCTGGAAACACCATATATTTT; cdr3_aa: CASSLESSGNTIYF
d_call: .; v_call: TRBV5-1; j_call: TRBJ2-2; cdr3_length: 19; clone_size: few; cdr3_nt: TGCGCCAGCAGCTTCAGTCAATCGCGTTTCCCCGGCGACACCGGGGAGCTGTTTTTT; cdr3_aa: CASSFSQSRFPGDTGELFF
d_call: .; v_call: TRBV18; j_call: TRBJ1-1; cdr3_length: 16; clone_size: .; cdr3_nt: TGTGCCAGCTCACCACCAGGCGGGGACCTGAACACTGAAGCTTTCTTT; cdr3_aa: CASSPPGGDLNTEAFF
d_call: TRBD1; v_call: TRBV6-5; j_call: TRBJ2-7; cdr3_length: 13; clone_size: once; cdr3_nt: TGTGCCAGCAGTCTGACAGGGGCCTACGAGCAGTACTTC; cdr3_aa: CASSLTGAYEQYF
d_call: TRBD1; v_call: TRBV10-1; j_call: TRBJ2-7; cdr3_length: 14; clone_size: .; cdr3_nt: TGCGCCAGCAGTGCAACAGGGGGCTCCTACGAGCAGTACTTC; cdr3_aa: CASSATGGSYEQYF
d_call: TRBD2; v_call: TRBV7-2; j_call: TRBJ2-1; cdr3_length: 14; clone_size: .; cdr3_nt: TGTGGTTCAGGTCGGGAGGGAGGCTACAATGAGCAGTTCTTC; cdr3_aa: CGSGREGGYNEQFF
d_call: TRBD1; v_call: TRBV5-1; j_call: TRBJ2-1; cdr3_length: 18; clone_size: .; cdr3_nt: TGCGCCAGCAGCTTCGTCCCGGGACAGGGGGCCGCGTACAATGAGCAGTTCTTC; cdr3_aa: CASSFVPGQGAAYNEQFF
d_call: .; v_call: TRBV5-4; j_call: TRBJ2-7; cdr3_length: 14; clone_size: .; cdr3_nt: TGTGCCAGCAGCCGGGGACCTTATATTTACGAGCAGTACTTC; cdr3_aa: CASSRGPYIYEQYF
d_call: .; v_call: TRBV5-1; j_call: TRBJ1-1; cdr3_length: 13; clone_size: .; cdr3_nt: TGCGCCAGCAGCTTGGCTGAGCCGGCTGAAGCTTTCTTT; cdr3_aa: CASSLAEPAEAFF
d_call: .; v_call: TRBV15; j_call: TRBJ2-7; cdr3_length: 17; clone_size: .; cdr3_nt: TGTGCCACCAGCAGAGATTGGGGTGGAGGACACGACTACGAGCAGTACTTC; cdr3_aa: CATSRDWGGGHDYEQYF